The clone carrying this T cell receptor (beta chain) was seen only a few times. Germline CDR1 SGHNT, CDR2 YYREEE (reference sequence). V shed 7 bases and J 5 bases; nucleotides not matched to a gene: 8. The CDR3 covers 13 residues. The sample belongs to a study of blood T cell repertoires in COVID-19. TCRdb keeps only in-frame clones here, not all; method: immunoSEQ multiplex PCR. Of fewer than 150,000 clones in the sample, about 90% are singletons; the top ten hold 15% to 20%. The J gene is TRBJ1-1, the V gene TRBV5-4; TRBD1 agrees at 7 bases. This clonotype was obtained from a woman in her forties or fifties who had recovered from COVID-19. Sequenced material: peripheral blood. In DNA form, the CDR3 reads TGTGCCAGCTCAGGGCAGGGGGAGACTGAAGCTTTCTTT. Its protein is CASSGQGETEAFF.